The T cell receptor (beta chain) under discussion was sequenced for a study of brain T cells in children with intractable seizures. This CDR3 comprises 14 residues. Per germline, CDR1 LNHDA and CDR2 SQIVND (reference sequence). V shed 5 bases, J shed 4 bases, and the junction held 7 bases outside the gene matches. The protocol was immunoSEQ multiplex PCR, while the TCRdb copy is restricted to in-frame clones and leaves out a portion. In the table there are about 340,000 clones, 85% to 95% of which are singletons. Specified time point: blood from clinic visit 5 months post-surgery; TSC patient then seizure free.

Sequences were derived from peripheral blood, sampled about 5 months after surgery. The V gene is TRBV19, the J gene TRBJ1-1; 7 bases agree with TRBD1. The clonotype originates from a boy under two years old with tuberous sclerosis and intractable seizures. The CDR3 region has the DNA TGTGCCAGTAGTGAGACAGGGCTACTCACTGAAGCTTTCTTT. Its translation: CASSETGLLTEAFF.